The source of this TCR beta chain is a study of shared T cell receptors in the human thymus. Only in-frame clones appear in the TCRdb table, and some are missing; sequencing was by immunoSEQ multiplex PCR. This table holds about 730,000 clones, 80% to 90% found once. This clone is a singleton in its sample. This CDR3 is built from 17 residues. The germline CDR1 and CDR2 sequences are MDHEN and SYDVKM. V lost 5 bases and J lost 6; bases outside the gene matches: 17. The same data also went into a second study, on human thymus T cells. From that paper: Obtained as resections during corrective heart surgery, the thymus tissue was then studied. Usage of V and J genes appeared biased in thymic and blood repertoires. Highly overlapping thymic repertoires among unrelated individuals were reported in related research.

What was sequenced was thymocytes. The V gene is TRBV28, the J gene TRBJ2-3, with 7 bases fitting TRBD2. The receptor was derived from a girl under two years old with a congenital heart defect. The CDR3 spells CASSLAPREGSRDTQYF. The CDR3 DNA is TGTGCCAGCAGTCTAGCGCCGAGGGAGGGGTCAAGGGATACGCAGTATTTT.